These 10 T cell receptor beta chains share one sample of origin, sequenced in a study of cytomegalovirus exposure and HLA in healthy donors. Sequenced by immunoSEQ multiplex PCR; TCRdb stores in-frame clones only, minus some. Among under 200,000 clones listed, nearly 90% were seen once. Sequencing used PBMCs. The receptors derive from a man between 18 and 35 years old in good health and CMV-seropositive.

The chain combines TRBV6-1 with TRBJ1-2; D is unclear. Germline V gene lookup returns CDR1 MNHNS and CDR2 SASEGT. Deletions cut 5 bases from V and 4 bases from J, with 14 bases between. The CDR3 sequence is 14 residues long. The CDR3 here is CASSPWATAYGYTF. In DNA, the CDR3 is TGTGCCAGCAGTCCATGGGCCACCGCCTATGGCTACACCTTC.

This clone appeared a few times. V is TRBV15 and J is TRBJ2-3; 7 bases match TRBD2. Germline values: CDR1 LNHNV, CDR2 YYDKDF (reference sequence). CDR3 length equals 15 residues. V was clipped by 0 bases and J by 2 bases; unmatched bases: 2. This CDR3 reads CATSRDAGATDTQYF. CDR3 bases: TGTGCCACCAGCAGAGATGCGGGAGCCACAGATACGCAGTATTTT.

The CDR3 protein is CAWNREMGKQYF. The CDR3, as DNA: TGTGCCTGGAATCGGGAGATGGGAAAACAGTACTTC. The chain employs TRBV30 and TRBJ2-7; possible D gene TRBD2, 6 bases. V was cut by 4 bases and J by 10 bases, with 17 bases left in between. Germline CDR1 reads GTSNPN; CDR2 reads SVGIG (reference sequence). This CDR3 region has 12 residues.

This clone is a singleton in its sample. The rearrangement links TRBV6-6 to TRBJ2-1; no clear D. V was trimmed by 0 bases and J by 9 bases, leaving 12 bases between them. The V gene's germline CDR1 is MNHNY and CDR2 SVGAGI (reference sequence). The CDR3 is 14 amino acids. The chain's CDR3 is CASSYSKTVTEQFF. The CDR3 region has the DNA TGTGCCAGCAGTTACTCGAAAACAGTCACTGAGCAGTTCTTC.

The genes are TRBV7-9 and TRBJ2-5, with 12 nucleotides matching TRBD2. The CDR3 consists of 16 residues. CDR1 is SEHNR and CDR2 is FQNEAQ in the germline V gene (reference sequence). Trimming took 2 bases from V and 4 from J; bases not matched to a gene: 5. CDR3 amino acids: CASSLSPGLAGETQYF. CDR3 sequence (DNA): TGTGCCAGCAGCTTAAGCCCGGGACTAGCGGGAGAGACCCAGTACTTC.

The rearrangement links TRBV28 to TRBJ2-7, with unresolved D. The CDR3 loop spans 13 amino acids. Germline V gene data show CDR1 as MDHEN and CDR2 as SYDVKM. Trimming removed 3 bases from V and 5 bases from J, with 11 bases in between. The DNA for the CDR3 is TGTGCCAGCAGTTTTGGCAGTACCCACGAGCAGTACTTC. Residues: CASSFGSTHEQYF.

The V gene is TRBV19, the J gene TRBJ1-1; 7 bases are a match to TRBD1. Germline V gene data show CDR1 as LNHDA and CDR2 as SQIVND (reference sequence). The CDR3 runs to 14 residues. The junction had 5 bases not matched to a gene; V was cut back by 7 bases and J by 0 bases. The CDR3 region has the DNA TGTGCCAGTACCGCCGACAGGGTGAACACTGAAGCTTTCTTT. This codes for CASTADRVNTEAFF.

The gene calls are TRBV4-1 and TRBJ2-1, with D unclear. Germline V gene sequence: CDR1 MGHRA, CDR2 YSYEKL. Trimming left V 1 base short and J 4 bases short, with 5 bases between. The CDR3 spans 13 residues. CDR3 DNA sequence: TGCGCCAGCAGCCAAGGACATTACAATGAGCAGTTCTTC. Translating it yields CASSQGHYNEQFF.

This CDR3 is CASSQHRSSYNEQFF. The CDR3 DNA reads as TGTGCCAGCAGCCAACACAGGAGCTCCTACAATGAGCAGTTCTTC. The gene calls are TRBV4-2 and TRBJ2-1; a weak D match, TRBD1 (5 bases). CDR3 length: 15 residues. Germline assignment: CDR1 LGHNA and CDR2 YNFKEQ. V lost 2 bases and J lost 0, with 8 bases in between.

The rearrangement joins TRBV19 to TRBJ2-3, with D uncertain. V gave up 6 bases and J gave up 1 base, with 8 bases separating them. Germline CDR1 and CDR2: LNHDA and SQIVND (reference sequence). CDR3 length: 13 residues. The CDR3 DNA reads as TGTGCCAGTAGCGCGTTTGGCACAGATACGCAGTATTTT. Protein: CASSAFGTDTQYF.